This T cell receptor beta chain emerged from a study of identical twins. Template switching, a step in the protocol, added a universal primer site, and cDNA carried unique molecular identifiers. TCRdb reanalysed the 5' RACE reads using MiXCR and keeps one entry per CDR3 protein. The profile shows about 530,000 distinct CDR3 sequences, about 16% of them singletons. Whole-study results and caveats: Compared with unrelated sharing, twin-shared out-of-frame alpha sequences had more low-probability sequences. Models, which agreed with sharing between unrelated individuals, nonetheless underestimated the out-of-frame TCR alpha sharing seen in monozygotic twins. Invariant populations such as MAIT and iNKT cells could partly muddle zero-insertion analyses.

In its sample, this clonotype was seen a few times. The antigen is unknown. CDR1 SGHTA and CDR2 FQGNSA come from the germline V gene. The CDR3 extends over 15 amino acids. V shed 1 base and J shed 0 bases, with 7 bases lying between them. These data also formed part of another study, on yellow fever vaccine responses in identical twins.

The sequencing sample was made of CD4+ T cells sorted from blood. The gene calls are TRBV7-2 and TRBJ2-1; D gene ambiguous. The clonotype comes from a woman aged 18-29 years in good health. The CDR3 is CASSLVSHSYNEQFF. The CDR3 DNA sequence: TGTGCCAGCAGCTTAGTAAGCCACTCCTACAATGAGCAGTTCTTC.